This T cell receptor beta chain was sequenced during a study of shared clonotypes between healthy human individuals. Whole-study results and caveats: Memory subsets generally showed lower estimated richness than naive subsets.

Note on this clone: Its antigen remains unidentified.

Assay: immunoSEQ multiplex PCR; the TCRdb copy retains only in-frame clones and omits some. The data hold approximately 620,000 clones, with around 97% observed a single time. After removal of 4 bases from V and 9 bases from J, the junction contained 7 bases not matched to a gene. The CDR3 totals 14 residues. From germline, CDR1 is SNHLY and CDR2 FYNNEI. The authors divided CD4+ cells into CD45RA+ naive and CD45RA-negative memory subsets. The chain carries TRBV2 and TRBJ2-1; TRBD2 agrees at 9 bases. The sample taken for sequencing was naive CD4+ T cells sorted from blood. Described subset: CD45RA+ positively selected. The origin of this receptor is a woman aged 25 to 39 in good health. DNA of the CDR3: TGTGCCAGCAGTGCCGGGACTAGCTTCCTTGAGCAGTTCTTC. This encodes CASSAGTSFLEQFF.